A selection of T cell receptor beta chains follows, all from one sample in a study of OX40 agonist ivuxolimab in advanced cancers. The assay was immunoSEQ multiplex PCR, and TCRdb's table has in-frame clones only and misses some. In the table there are approximately 68,000 clones, approximately 92% of which are singletons. Here the sequenced sample was CD4+ or CD8+ T cells sorted from blood, taken in a trial of the OX40 agonist ivuxolimab. The source is an adult with an advanced solid tumor such as melanoma, head and neck, liver or kidney cancer. Both conserved end residues are part of each CDR3. The order of the fields is V gene, D gene, clone size, J gene, CDR3 protein, CDR3 DNA. The D gene is left open where the match is weak. The size field is filled for only some rows; it gives once, few, many or a size class.

TRBV7-9	TRBD2	.	TRBJ2-1	CASSLVEGLALVEQFF	TGTGCCAGCAGCTTAGTAGAGGGACTAGCCCTAGTCGAGCAGTTCTTC
TRBV19	.	.	TRBJ2-4	CASSISMGGVAKNIQYF	TGTGCCAGTAGTATTTCTATGGGCGGGGTAGCCAAAAACATTCAGTACTTC
TRBV5-1	.	.	TRBJ1-2	CASSASPDKFSGYTF	TGCGCCAGCAGCGCCTCCCCCGACAAGTTTAGTGGCTACACCTTC
TRBV29-1	.	few	TRBJ1-2	CSVEEGEGAYGYTF	TGCAGCGTTGAAGAAGGCGAAGGGGCCTATGGCTACACCTTC
TRBV6-1	TRBD1	once	TRBJ1-2	CATGDSAGYGYTF	TGTGCCACTGGGGACAGCGCTGGGTATGGCTACACCTTC
TRBV5-1	TRBD1	.	TRBJ1-1	CASSSRQGNTEAFF	TGCGCCAGCAGCTCCCGACAGGGGAACACTGAAGCTTTCTTT
TRBV28	TRBD1	.	TRBJ1-5	CASSWGQGYQPQHF	TGTGCCAGCAGTTGGGGACAGGGGTATCAGCCCCAGCATTTT
TRBV11-3	TRBD2	.	TRBJ2-3	CASSPGSGSADTQYF	TGTGCCAGCAGCCCCGGGAGCGGGAGTGCCGATACGCAGTATTTT
TRBV6-5	.	once	TRBJ2-7	CASHRAGISSYEQYF	TGTGCCAGCCACAGGGCGGGTATTAGCTCCTACGAGCAGTACTTC
TRBV5-6	.	.	TRBJ2-5	CASSMRAGETQYF	TGTGCCAGCAGCATGCGGGCTGGAGAGACCCAGTACTTC
TRBV2	TRBD1	once	TRBJ1-1	CAGAPDRVAPEAFF	TGTGCCGGAGCACCGGACAGGGTAGCCCCTGAAGCTTTCTTT
TRBV29-1	.	.	TRBJ1-2	CSVGGGANYGYTF	TGCAGCGTTGGTGGGGGAGCTAACTATGGCTACACCTTC
TRBV5-6	TRBD1	once	TRBJ2-7	CASSFWDRGTEQYF	TGTGCCAGCAGCTTTTGGGACAGGGGAACCGAGCAGTACTTC
TRBV28	TRBD2	.	TRBJ2-1	CASSPPIAGGYNEQFF	TGTGCCAGCAGTCCACCGATAGCGGGAGGTTACAATGAGCAGTTCTTC
TRBV9	.	.	TRBJ2-2	CASSMDGSGAITGELFF	TGTGCCAGCAGCATGGACGGGAGTGGTGCGATCACCGGGGAGCTGTTTTTT
TRBV5-4	TRBD1	.	TRBJ1-2	CASSLGQGPAGYTF	TGTGCCAGCAGCCTGGGACAGGGGCCGGCAGGCTACACCTTC
TRBV7-9	.	once	TRBJ2-5	CASTRPGRETQYF	TGTGCCAGCACCCGCCCGGGGAGAGAGACCCAGTACTTC
TRBV11-2	TRBD2	.	TRBJ2-2	CASSFRVTSGGNTGELFF	TGTGCCAGCAGTTTTAGGGTTACTAGCGGGGGGAACACCGGGGAGCTGTTTTTT
TRBV6-5	TRBD1	few	TRBJ1-2	CASSYSDRDGGYTF	TGTGCCAGCAGTTACTCGGACAGGGACGGGGGCTACACCTTC
TRBV7-3	TRBD2	.	TRBJ2-1	CASSPTSGSGEQFF	TGTGCCAGCAGCCCGACTAGCGGGAGCGGTGAGCAGTTCTTC
TRBV7-8	.	.	TRBJ2-4	CASSLGRADIQYF	TGTGCCAGCAGCTTAGGGAGGGCAGACATTCAGTACTTC
TRBV18	.	once	TRBJ2-1	CATHPGSSYNEQFF	TGTGCCACTCACCCAGGGAGCTCCTACAATGAGCAGTTCTTC
TRBV9	.	.	TRBJ2-1	CASSLAQGSYNEQFF	TGTGCCAGCAGCCTCGCTCAGGGCTCCTACAATGAGCAGTTCTTC
TRBV19	.	once	TRBJ1-5	CASSPPDNLSNQPQHF	TGTGCCAGTAGTCCCCCAGATAACCTAAGCAATCAGCCCCAGCATTTT
TRBV18	TRBD1	.	TRBJ1-1	CASSPPGQWGNTEAFF	TGTGCCAGCTCACCCCCGGGACAGTGGGGGAACACTGAAGCTTTCTTT
TRBV10-3	.	.	TRBJ1-1	CAISGLGAEAFF	TGTGCCATCAGTGGACTGGGGGCTGAAGCTTTCTTT
TRBV6-5	.	.	TRBJ1-1	CASSSPPGTEAFF	TGTGCCAGCAGTTCACCCCCGGGCACTGAAGCTTTCTTT
TRBV5-4	TRBD2	.	TRBJ2-1	CASSLLASSYNEQFF	TGTGCCAGCAGCTTACTAGCGAGCTCCTACAATGAGCAGTTCTTC
TRBV4-1	.	once	TRBJ1-2	CASSQEGSQGLNGYTF	TGCGCCAGCAGCCAAGAGGGGAGCCAGGGCCTAAATGGCTACACCTTC
TRBV19	TRBD1	.	TRBJ1-2	CASSRPWDRGGYGYTF	TGTGCCAGTAGTAGGCCCTGGGACAGGGGAGGCTATGGCTACACCTTC
TRBV23-1	.	.	TRBJ1-2	CASSHGQTFAGYTF	TGCGCCAGCAGCCATGGACAGACCTTTGCTGGCTACACCTTC
TRBV7-9	.	.	TRBJ2-2	CASSLTNTGELFF	TGTGCCAGCAGCTTAACGAACACCGGGGAGCTGTTTTTT
TRBV5-1	.	.	TRBJ2-3	CASSFEGVAATQYF	TGCGCCAGCAGTTTTGAGGGGGTTGCAGCTACGCAGTATTTT
TRBV25-1	.	once	TRBJ2-7	CASSDNGYEQYF	TGTGCCAGCAGTGATAACGGATACGAGCAGTACTTC
TRBV4-2	.	once	TRBJ2-1	CASSQEGPGGNEQFF	TGTGCCAGCAGCCAAGAGGGGCCCGGCGGCAATGAGCAGTTCTTC
TRBV6-6	TRBD2	.	TRBJ2-7	CASSPSGSHEQYF	TGTGCCAGCAGCCCCAGCGGGAGCCACGAGCAGTACTTC
TRBV13	TRBD1	.	TRBJ1-1	CASSSRDRGTEAFF	TGTGCCAGCAGCTCAAGAGACAGGGGCACTGAAGCTTTCTTT